The clone carrying this T cell receptor (beta chain) was recorded at least ten times. Additional autoimmune diseases, uncontrolled infections, pregnancy or lactation disqualified patients. Clinical symptoms, serum thyroxine, TRAb, thyroid ultrasound and orbital computed tomography were relied on for diagnosis. Amplification from RNA transcripts yielded the TCR beta CDR3 regions. HTBI-primed RT-PCR formed the first round, and a multiplex PCR formed the second. TCRdb passed the multiplex PCR reads through MiXCR, listing each CDR3 protein once. The profile shows hundreds of thousands of distinct CDR3 sequences, 21% of them singletons. V lost 3 bases, J lost 1 base, and 9 bases stayed unmatched. Per germline, CDR1 SGHAT and CDR2 FQNNGV. The CDR3 runs 17 residues. These data are taken from a study of Graves' ophthalmopathy and Graves' hyperthyroidism.

The gene calls are TRBV11-2 and TRBJ2-4; 7 bases are a match to TRBD1. Input material: peripheral blood. This sequence originates from a woman aged 18-29 years with stable Graves' hyperthyroidism. The CDR3 bases are TGTGCCAGCAGCTTCGATCGACAGGGTCGGGCCAAAAACATTCAGTACTTC. This translates into CASSFDRQGRAKNIQYF.